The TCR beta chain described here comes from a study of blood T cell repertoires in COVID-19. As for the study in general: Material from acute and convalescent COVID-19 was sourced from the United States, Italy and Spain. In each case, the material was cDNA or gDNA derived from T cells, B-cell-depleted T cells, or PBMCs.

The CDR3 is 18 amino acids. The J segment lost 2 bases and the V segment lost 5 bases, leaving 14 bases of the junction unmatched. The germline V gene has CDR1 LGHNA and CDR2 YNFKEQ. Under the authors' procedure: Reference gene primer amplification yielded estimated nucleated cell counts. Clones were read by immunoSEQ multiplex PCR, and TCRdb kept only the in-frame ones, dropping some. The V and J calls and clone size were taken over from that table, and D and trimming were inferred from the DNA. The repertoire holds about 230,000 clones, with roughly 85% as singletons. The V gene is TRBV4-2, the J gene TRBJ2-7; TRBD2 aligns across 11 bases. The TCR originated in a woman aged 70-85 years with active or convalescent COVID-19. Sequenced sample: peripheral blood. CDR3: CASSKGDTGLAATYEQYF. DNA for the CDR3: TGTGCCAGCAGCAAGGGAGATACGGGACTAGCGGCCACCTACGAGCAGTACTTC.